A selection of T cell receptor beta chains follows, all from one sample in a study of cytomegalovirus exposure and HLA in healthy donors. Repertoires were generated with immunoSEQ multiplex PCR, while TCRdb's copy carries only in-frame clones and drops some. The sample lists 90,000 to 130,000 clones, 55% to 65% occurring once. Material: PBMCs. These TCRs come from a young woman in good health and CMV-seronegative. CDR3s leave out the opening cysteine and the closing phenylalanine or tryptophan. Each record gives: CDR3 protein, J gene, V gene.

ASSPGLAGDATQY | TRBJ2-5 | TRBV18
ASREGTGNTEAF | TRBJ1-1 | TRBV2
AWSVRAGRETQY | TRBJ2-5 | TRBV30
ASSQDGSYEQY | - | TRBV4-3
ASSLGRSYEQY | TRBJ2-7 | TRBV5-4
ASSEPRGNWGPGNTIY | TRBJ1-3 | TRBV6-1
ASSDSEKGANSPLH | TRBJ1-6 | TRBV6-4
ASSLGTSGTQY | TRBJ2-3 | TRBV7-6
ASSLAFDRGIGDTQY | TRBJ2-3 | TRBV5-1
AWSTGGPQPQH | TRBJ1-5 | TRBV30
ASSYDRGPYEQY | TRBJ2-7 | TRBV7-2
ASSPTSGDNEQF | TRBJ2-1 | TRBV18
TSTKRGETHEQY | - | TRBV1
ASSRDGETQY | TRBJ2-5 | TRBV7-9